The rows below give T cell receptor beta chains drawn from one sample of a study of STAT5B mutations in CD4+ large granular lymphocyte leukemia. TCRdb keeps only in-frame clones here, not all; method: immunoSEQ multiplex PCR. The table has about 26,000 clones, 81% seen once. The sequenced sample consisted of CD4+ T cells from blood buffy coats. The receptors here all came from a human donor in good health. Each CDR3 is given without its conserved first and last residue. Each record gives: V gene, J gene, CDR3 protein.

TRBV6-1	TRBJ2-1	ASRGDRYSYNEQF
TRBV18	TRBJ2-3	ASSPPGTDTQY
TRBV27	TRBJ2-2	ASSPYRAGELF
TRBV10-1	TRBJ1-3	ASSESQLSGNTIY
TRBV6-5	TRBJ1-4	ASSLTGTTEKLF
TRBV2	TRBJ1-6	ASSDEVNSPLH
TRBV7-2	TRBJ1-2	ASSDPGRIYGYT
TRBV6-6	TRBJ1-2	ASSQGAGGYT
TRBV6-5	TRBJ2-3	ASGTGALDTQY
TRBV11-1	TRBJ2-3	ASSSTGTGITDTQY
TRBV29-1	TRBJ2-3	SVRGVDYTQY
TRBV5-6	TRBJ2-7	ASSLRRGRERSYEQY
TRBV4-3	TRBJ1-6	ASSQLQGNSPLH
TRBV6-6	TRBJ2-1	ASSYRDREQGEQF
TRBV5-1	TRBJ2-1	ASSLGGAAHEQF
TRBV6-5	TRBJ2-7	ASSYPGTNEQY
TRBV2	TRBJ2-5	ASTPAGGQETQY
TRBV2	TRBJ2-7	ASSEQGAEQY
TRBV7-2	TRBJ1-3	ASSSREPGNTIY
TRBV6-1	TRBJ2-5	ASRKGLVQETQY
TRBV7-3	TRBJ2-3	ASSSVASRNTDTQY
TRBV5-1	TRBJ2-5	ASSLSPEETQY
TRBV7-2	TRBJ2-5	ASSLDGAGQETQY
TRBV10-3	TRBJ2-7	AISGHRYEQY
TRBV19	TRBJ1-1	ASSTPGQQAF
TRBV5-5	TRBJ2-1	ASSTSGLTYNEQF
TRBV7-2	TRBJ2-1	ASSPTRTRSQF
TRBV5-4	TRBJ1-1	ASSYPGHPKTG
TRBV19	TRBJ2-3	ASTKVSQGASTDTQY
TRBV5-1	TRBJ2-3	ASSLRQDPTDTQY
TRBV19	TRBJ2-1	ASTTLGRNEQF
TRBV7-9	TRBJ1-3	ASSRDGNTIY
TRBV5-1	TRBJ1-5	ASSLGQPSNQPQH
TRBV27	TRBJ2-3	ASSPLSGTDTQY
TRBV7-3	TRBJ1-2	ASSPNAARDGYGYT
TRBV6-5	TRBJ2-7	ASSYRRQGYEQY
TRBV2	TRBJ1-6	ASCTEFNSPLH
TRBV19	TRBJ2-3	ASTHPGGGVSDTQY
TRBV5-6	TRBJ1-2	ASSSAGTTYGYT
TRBV6-5	TRBJ1-5	ASSPGPGRGQPQH
TRBV6-1	TRBJ1-5	ASSESGFSNQPQH
TRBV5-6	TRBJ2-5	ASSNLGTSGQETQY
TRBV6-1	TRBJ2-3	ASSELRGRISTDTQY
TRBV28	TRBJ2-5	ASSLPRQGRETQY
TRBV7-9	TRBJ1-5	ASSLGQGRNQPQH
TRBV7-8	TRBJ2-1	ASSPLAVPLAEQF
TRBV5-1	TRBJ2-2	ASSPGSSNFNTGELF
TRBV29-1	TRBJ1-6	SVSLAANSPLH